This entry concerns a single T cell receptor (beta chain). Its target is unknown. This CDR3 comprises 16 residues. Germline CDR1 is MGHRA and CDR2 is YSYEKL. V lost 4 bases to trimming and J lost 1 base; unmatched junction nucleotides: 4. Donors sampled were nominally healthy, though unrecorded immune exposures were likely. This specimen comes from a study of cytomegalovirus exposure and HLA in healthy donors. A multiplex PCR was run with 60 Vbeta primers and 13 Jbeta primers. The data were produced by immunoSEQ multiplex PCR, yet TCRdb's version contains in-frame clones alone and is incomplete. The profile shows more than 100,000 clones, roughly 80% of them singletons. General observations from the study: CMV serostatus alone was available as immune exposure information. TCR sequences were mostly rare, though some public TCRs occurred in many donors. According to the study, roughly 180 TCR beta chains were cytomegalovirus-associated.

The clonotype comes from an older woman in good health and CMV-seronegative. The sample taken for sequencing was PBMCs. The chain carries TRBV4-1 and TRBJ2-5, with 12 positions matching TRBD2. The CDR3 coding sequence is TGCGCCAGCAGCCGAGGACTAGCGGGGACCCAAGAGACCCAGTACTTC. As protein: CASSRGLAGTQETQYF.